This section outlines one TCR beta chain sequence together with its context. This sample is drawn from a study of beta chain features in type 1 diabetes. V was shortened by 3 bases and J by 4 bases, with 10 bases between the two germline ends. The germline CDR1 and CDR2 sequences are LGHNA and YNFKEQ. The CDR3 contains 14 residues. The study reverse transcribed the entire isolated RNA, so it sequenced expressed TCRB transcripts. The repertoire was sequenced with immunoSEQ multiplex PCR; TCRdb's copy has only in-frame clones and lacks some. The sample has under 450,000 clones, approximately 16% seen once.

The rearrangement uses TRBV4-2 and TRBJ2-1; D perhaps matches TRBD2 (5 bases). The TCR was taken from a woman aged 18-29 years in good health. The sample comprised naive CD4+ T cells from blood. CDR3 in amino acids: CASSHLERYNEQFF. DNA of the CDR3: TGTGCCAGCAGCCACCTCGAGCGGTACAATGAGCAGTTCTTC.